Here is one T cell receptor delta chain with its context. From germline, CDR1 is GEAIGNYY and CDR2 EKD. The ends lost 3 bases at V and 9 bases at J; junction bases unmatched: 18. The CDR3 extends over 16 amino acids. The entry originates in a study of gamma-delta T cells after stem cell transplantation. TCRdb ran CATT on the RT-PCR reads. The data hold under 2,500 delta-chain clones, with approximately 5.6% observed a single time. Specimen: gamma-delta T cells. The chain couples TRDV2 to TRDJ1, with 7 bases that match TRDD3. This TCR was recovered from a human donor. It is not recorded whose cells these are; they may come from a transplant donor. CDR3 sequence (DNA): TGTGCCTGTGACTCCGTAAGTGTACTGGGGATAAGGGAACTCATCTTT. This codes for CACDSVSVLGIRELIF.